This TCR beta chain was retrieved from a study of cytomegalovirus exposure and HLA in healthy donors. Amplification used 60 Vbeta primers and 13 Jbeta primers. Libraries were prepared by immunoSEQ multiplex PCR; TCRdb keeps only in-frame clonotypes and omits some of them. The table includes about 100,000 clones, approximately 64% detected once. This sequence was found in a human donor in good health. Sequencing input: PBMCs.

Written as DNA, the CDR3 is TGTGCCAGCAGCCTCCACGGTCAGCCGGGAGGTAAATATGAGCAGTTCTTC. The encoded protein is CASSLHGQPGGKYEQFF. The J gene is TRBJ2-1, the V gene TRBV7-9; 7 bases align to TRBD2. J gave up 8 bases and V 5 bases, and 18 bases lay outside the gene matches. The CDR3 has 17 amino acids. Germline assignment: CDR1 SEHNR and CDR2 FQNEAQ (reference sequence).